The 25 T cell receptor beta chains below were found in one sample sequenced in a study of identical twins. One entry per CDR3 protein, called by TCRdb with MiXCR from the 5' RACE reads. The table shows some 630,000 distinct CDR3 sequences, with around 7.5% occurring only once. The sample was also reused in another study, on yellow fever vaccine responses in identical twins.

Sequenced: PBMCs. The receptors were gathered from a woman between 18 and 30 years old in good health.

The rearrangement joins TRBV7-9 to TRBJ2-1; D remains unclear. The CDR3 loop spans 13 amino acids. The germline gives CDR1 SEHNR, CDR2 FQNEAQ (reference sequence). Trimming shortened V by 3 bases and J by 10 bases, and 13 bases separated the two germline ends. CDR3: CASSFSTEPEQFF. The CDR3 DNA follows: TGTGCCAGCAGCTTTTCGACGGAGCCAGAGCAGTTCTTC.

This clonotype was recorded many times. The CDR3 DNA sequence: TGCAGCGTTGAAGATCTCGGCGGGGCCTACAATGAGCAGTTCTTC. This sequence encodes CSVEDLGGAYNEQFF. The rearrangement uses TRBV29-1 and TRBJ2-1; tentative D call: TRBD2 (6 bases). Germline CDR1 SQVTM, CDR2 ANQGSEA. This CDR3 contains 15 residues. V lost 0 bases and J lost 2, with 11 bases in between.

The chain has TRBV15 and TRBJ2-6; 8 nucleotides match TRBD2. The J segment lost 1 base and the V segment lost 2 bases, leaving 7 bases of the junction unmatched. The CDR3 extends over 18 amino acids. The germline V gene has CDR1 LNHNV and CDR2 YYDKDF (reference sequence). In nucleotides, the CDR3 is TGTGCCACCAGCAGATCTCTTCCGGGAGGGTCTGGGGCCAACGTCCTGACTTTC. Translated, it gives CATSRSLPGGSGANVLTF.

The chain couples TRBV20-1 to TRBJ2-2; TRBD2 might be the D (6 bases). The CDR3 extends over 17 amino acids. Germline loops: CDR1 DFQATT, CDR2 SNEGSKA (reference sequence). Trimming took off 1 base at V and 0 bases at J, with 15 bases between the two ends. DNA for the CDR3: TGCAGTGCTAGAGCCCTGGAGGGGCCGGCGAACACCGGGGAGCTGTTTTTT. This translates into CSARALEGPANTGELFF.

This clonotype was recorded at least ten times. The CDR3 reads CASKRAGGPEQFF. The CDR3 DNA sequence: TGTGCCAGCAAGCGAGCTGGGGGGCCCGAGCAGTTCTTC. The V gene is TRBV2, the J gene TRBJ2-1; D is tentatively TRBD1 or TRBD2 (6 bases each). Germline V CDR1 and CDR2: SNHLY, FYNNEI. Trimming cost V 7 bases and J 10 bases, with 17 bases left between them. The CDR3 has 13 amino acids.

This clonotype was observed a few times. The chain is built from TRBV5-5 and TRBJ2-7; perhaps TRBD1 as D (6 bases). The germline gives CDR1 SGHKS, CDR2 YYEKEE (reference sequence). The CDR3 spans 17 residues. V was pared by 0 bases and J by 2 bases, with 18 bases between. As DNA, the CDR3 is TGTGCCAGCAGCTTGGATAACCGACAGGTTGTTACCTACGAGCAGTACGTC. Its translation is CASSLDNRQVVTYEQYV.

This clonotype was counted many times. The chain combines TRBV6-5 with TRBJ2-1, with D maybe TRBD2 (6 bases). Germline V gene lookup returns CDR1 MNHEY and CDR2 SVGAGI. CDR3 length: 14 residues. The germline V and J ends were trimmed by 0 bases and 11 bases, with 14 bases remaining between them. CDR3 residues: CASSYSKGGEKQFF. CDR3 DNA: TGTGCCAGCAGTTACTCGAAAGGCGGGGAGAAGCAGTTCTTC.

This clonotype was observed a few times. The V call is TRBV28, the J call TRBJ1-1; 9 bases match TRBD1. CDR3 length: 15 residues. V was clipped by 6 bases and J by 1 base; unmatched bases: 6. CDR1 is MDHEN, CDR2 SYDVKM, per germline. The CDR3 reads CASRGQGAGNTEAFF. CDR3 DNA sequence: TGTGCCAGCAGGGGACAGGGTGCAGGGAACACTGAAGCTTTCTTT.

This clonotype was detected many times. The chain carries TRBV6-5 and TRBJ1-6; D may be TRBD1 (5 bases). Germline lookup yields CDR1 MNHEY and CDR2 SVGAGI. V lost 0 bases and J lost 10, with 16 bases in between. This CDR3 comprises 16 residues. The DNA for the CDR3 is TGTGCCAGCAGTTACTCCGCCGGGGGGAGAAGGTCACCCCTCCACTTT. Its protein is CASSYSAGGRRSPLHF.

This clonotype appeared many times. The chain has TRBV27 and TRBJ1-2, with D unresolved. CDR1 is MNHEY and CDR2 is SMNVEV in the germline V gene (reference sequence). The CDR3 is 16 residues long. V was trimmed by 6 bases and J by 2 bases, leaving 19 bases between them. CDR3: CASRPRGPHSNYGYTF. In DNA, the CDR3 is TGTGCCAGCAGACCCCGGGGTCCTCATTCGAACTATGGCTACACCTTC.

This chain links TRBV6-2 or TRBV6-3 with TRBJ2-3, with unresolved D. Germline loops: CDR1 MNHEY, CDR2 SVGEGT. There are 15 residues in the CDR3. Trimming cost V 4 bases and J 0 bases, with 11 bases left between them. The CDR3 loop is CASSSPTLSTDTQYF. The DNA for the CDR3 is TGTGCCAGCAGTTCACCCACCCTTAGCACAGATACGCAGTATTTT.

This chain uses TRBV24-1 with TRBJ2-7; TRBD2 matches 7 bases. This CDR3 spans 15 amino acids. Germline-derived CDR1 and CDR2 are KGHDR and SFDVKD. V dropped 7 bases and J dropped 5; count of bases not matched to a gene: 13. DNA for the CDR3: TGTGCCACCAGGGGGGGGGGTACGAATTCCCACGAGCAGTACGTC. It is translated as CATRGGGTNSHEQYV.

This clonotype was seen only a few times. The rearrangement uses TRBV12-3 or TRBV12-4 and TRBJ2-7; perhaps TRBD2 as D (5 bases). V was shortened by 4 bases and J by 4 bases, with 8 bases between the two germline ends. CDR3 length: 12 residues. CDR3 nucleotide sequence: TGTGCCAGCAGTTACGGGGAATACGAGCAGTACTTC. It is translated as CASSYGEYEQYF.

This clonotype was detected many times. This chain joins TRBV4-2 and TRBJ1-1, with D hard to call. Germline V gives CDR1 LGHNA, CDR2 YNFKEQ. CDR3 length equals 15 residues. Trimming took off 0 bases at V and 0 bases at J, with 8 bases between the two ends. The CDR3 loop is CASSQDYGLNTEAFF. DNA of the CDR3: TGTGCCAGCAGCCAAGATTACGGATTGAACACTGAAGCTTTCTTT.

This clonotype was observed a handful of times. The CDR3 loop reads CASSLGRPGVDTQYF. The DNA for the CDR3 is TGTGCCAGCAGTCTGGGGCGCCCAGGGGTAGATACGCAGTATTTT. The chain has TRBV12-3 or TRBV12-4 and TRBJ2-3; possibly TRBD1 for D (6 bases). The CDR3 is 15 amino acids. Trimming pared 5 bases from V and 5 bases from J, leaving 17 bases between.

This clonotype was seen repeatedly, ten times or more. The chain combines TRBV29-1 with TRBJ2-6; weak D call: TRBD1 (6 bases). Trimming took 6 bases from V and 3 from J, leaving 12 bases between them. The CDR3 covers 14 residues. The V gene's germline CDR1 is SQVTM and CDR2 ANQGSEA. The CDR3 sequence: CSVTNRVGANVLTF. The CDR3 region has the DNA TGCAGCGTGACTAACAGGGTTGGGGCCAACGTCCTGACTTTC. The full variable domain, completed using reference TRBV29-1 and TRBJ2-6, is SAVISQKPSRDICQRGTSLTIQCQVDSQVTMMFWYRQQPGQSLTLIATANQGSEATYESGFVIDKFPISRPNLTFSTLTVSNMSPEDSSIYLCSVTNRVGANVLTFGAGSRLTVL.

This clonotype was counted a few times. V is TRBV13 and J is TRBJ2-3; 8 bases line up with TRBD2. J was trimmed by 4 bases and V by 5 bases; bases with no gene match: 11. The CDR3 is 16 amino acids. Germline V gene sequence: CDR1 PRHDT, CDR2 FYEKMQ (reference sequence). The chain's CDR3 is CASSRKVAGFADTQYF. Written as DNA, the CDR3 is TGTGCCAGCAGCCGCAAGGTAGCGGGATTCGCAGATACGCAGTATTTT. Looking up the rest from reference TRBV13 and TRBJ2-3 gives the full variable domain: AAGVIQSPRHLIKEKRETATLKCYPIPRHDTVYWYQQGPGQDPQFLISFYEKMQSDKGSIPDRFSAQQFSDYHSELNMSSLELGDSALYFCASSRKVAGFADTQYFGPGTRLTVL.

The chain uses TRBV29-1 and TRBJ2-3, with unresolved D. Trimming cost V 6 bases and J 8 bases, with 21 bases left between them. Germline assignment: CDR1 SQVTM and CDR2 ANQGSEA. The CDR3 covers 14 residues. CDR3 bases: TGCAGCGTCGATGACGCCCTTGGTTCCGTTACGCAGTATTTT. Translated: CSVDDALGSVTQYF.

The chain couples TRBV7-2 to TRBJ2-3; D ambiguous. Germline CDR1 SGHTA, CDR2 FQGNSA. The germline V and J ends were trimmed by 4 bases and 0 bases, with 8 bases remaining between them. This CDR3 has 14 amino acids. In DNA, the CDR3 is TGTGCCAGCAGCTCGGCCTTCAGCACAGATACGCAGTATTTT. It codes for CASSSAFSTDTQYF.

The gene calls are TRBV12-3 or TRBV12-4 and TRBJ2-3, with D maybe TRBD1 (7 bases). V lost 11 bases, J lost 5 bases, and 17 bases lay in between. The CDR3 covers 13 residues. Here the CDR3 reads CAVGTEGGDTQYF. The DNA for the CDR3 is TGTGCCGTTGGGACAGAGGGAGGAGATACGCAGTATTTT.

The rearrangement uses TRBV12-3 or TRBV12-4 and TRBJ2-2; D is perhaps TRBD2 (5 bases). V was pared by 5 bases and J by 3 bases, with 10 bases between. The CDR3 length is 14 residues. CDR3: CASSARDYTGELFF. Here the CDR3 DNA reads TGTGCCAGCAGTGCCCGGGATTACACCGGGGAGCTGTTTTTT.

This clonotype has more than one count but fewer than ten. V and J are TRBV5-1 and TRBJ2-1; a weak D match, TRBD2 (7 bases). V was trimmed by 5 bases and J by 2 bases, leaving 14 bases between them. The CDR3 covers 15 residues. Germline V gives CDR1 SGHRS, CDR2 YFSETQ. The CDR3 region has the DNA TGCGCCAGCAGAACCCCGGGGGGCCCCTACAATGAGCAGTTCTTC. It is translated as CASRTPGGPYNEQFF.

This clonotype was seen at least ten times. V gene TRBV24-1 combines with J gene TRBJ2-1; D gene uncertain. In germline, CDR1 is KGHDR, CDR2 SFDVKD. This CDR3 is built from 16 residues. Deletions cut 4 bases from V and 0 bases from J, with 12 bases between. The CDR3: CATSDHDQNSYNEQFF. The CDR3 DNA is TGTGCCACCAGTGACCATGACCAAAACTCCTACAATGAGCAGTTCTTC.

This clonotype has more than one count but fewer than ten. This chain connects TRBV28 to TRBJ2-3; no firm D call. The germline V gene encodes CDR1 MDHEN and CDR2 SYDVKM. The CDR3 contains 16 residues. Trimming pared 3 bases from V and 6 bases from J, leaving 19 bases between. The DNA for the CDR3 is TGTGCCAGCAGTTTCTACTCGAACTTCTGGGCCGATACGCAGTATTTT. Its translation: CASSFYSNFWADTQYF.

This clonotype has more than one count but fewer than ten. V is TRBV20-1 and J is TRBJ2-7; 11 nucleotides agree with TRBD2. Germline V gene sequence: CDR1 DFQATT, CDR2 SNEGSKA (reference sequence). The CDR3 covers 15 residues. With V trimmed by 1 base and J by 2 bases, 4 bases remained unmatched. CDR3 region: CSARAPSGRTYEQYF. The CDR3 DNA reads TGCAGTGCTAGAGCGCCTAGCGGGAGGACCTACGAGCAGTACTTC.